This T cell receptor beta chain was retrieved from a study of T cell responses to AZD1222 COVID-19 vaccine. Study-level points and caveats: Only a handful of AZD1222 recipients tested seropositive at baseline. Regions left unmutated in variants are reportedly the target of nearly half of spike-specific TCRs.

Sequencing was performed with immunoSEQ multiplex PCR; in TCRdb, only in-frame clones are kept and a portion is missing. The table has 40,000 to 65,000 clones, about four fifths seen once. As to this clone: What it binds is unknown.

V gave up 0 bases and J gave up 0 bases, with 6 bases separating them. The CDR3 loop spans 16 amino acids. Germline CDR1 is LNHDA and CDR2 is SQIVND (reference sequence). The specimen comprised peripheral blood, sampled on day 0 of AZD1222 vaccination. The chain uses TRBV19 and TRBJ1-6; D gene uncertain. This receptor was taken from an adult in good health. Written as DNA, the CDR3 is TGTGCCAGTAGTATAGACGCGAGCTCCTATAATTCACCCCTCCACTTT. The encoded protein is CASSIDASSYNSPLHF. Combining the CDR3 with reference TRBV19 and TRBJ1-6 gives the whole variable domain DGGITQSPKYLFRKEGQNVTLSCEQNLNHDAMYWYRQDPGQGLRLIYYSQIVNDFQKGDIAEGYSVSREKKESFPLTVTSAQKNPTAFYLCASSIDASSYNSPLHFGNGTRLTVT.